This T cell receptor beta chain was identified during a study of T-cell reconstitution after alpha-beta-depleted transplantation in children. Study-level findings and limits: At day 60, the high TCRbeta diversity found in some patients originated from recipient T cells and thymic progenitors that had survived.

V lost 0 bases to trimming and J lost 7 bases, with 13 bases between them. Germline V gene lookup returns CDR1 DFQATT and CDR2 SNEGSKA (reference sequence). This CDR3 is built from 14 residues. Points on this clonotype: Its cognate antigen is unknown.

Construction of the TCRbeta library involved unique molecular identifiers. MiXCR was run by TCRdb on the PCR reads, yielding one entry per CDR3 protein. The data contain about 440,000 distinct CDR3 sequences, roughly 43% of them singletons. The chain recombines TRBV20-1 with TRBJ2-1; D not certain. The specimen comprised PBMCs, sampled before TCRalphabeta/CD19-depleted stem cell transplant. The clonotype comes from a girl between 2 and 10 years old with aplastic anemia, due to receive a stem cell transplant. The CDR3 coding sequence is TGCAGTGCTAGAGATCAACGAAACCTGAATGAGCAGTTCTTC. It translates to CSARDQRNLNEQFF.